A selection of T cell receptor beta chains follows, all from one sample in a study of cytomegalovirus exposure and HLA in healthy donors. Profiled with immunoSEQ multiplex PCR; TCRdb holds only in-frame clones, not every one. The data contain around 100,000 clones, roughly four fifths of them singletons. Material for sequencing was PBMCs. These receptors all stem from a young man in good health and CMV-seropositive. The CDR3 runs from the conserved cysteine through the conserved F or W. D genes are given only for firm matches.

TRBV5-1	TRBJ1-1	NA	CASSFGSLISEAFF
TRBV28	TRBJ2-7	NA	CASSTPGSSSYEQYF
TRBV6-5	TRBJ2-1	NA	CASSYTTSNNEQFF
TRBV5-8	TRBJ2-3	TRBD2	CASSFSAGGGTQYF
TRBV11-2	TRBJ2-1	NA	CASSLQSGERGNEQFF
TRBV30	TRBJ2-2	NA	CALDPAGTGELFF
TRBV5-1	TRBJ2-1	TRBD2	CASSLDSGSGNEQFF
TRBV9	TRBJ1-1	TRBD1	CASSVAGTENTEAFF
TRBV18	TRBJ1-2	NA	CASGPADYYGYTF
TRBV10-3	TRBJ2-3	NA	CAGSNRDYTDTQYF
TRBV4-3	TRBJ2-1	NA	CASSKTPQSSYNEQFF
TRBV7-2	TRBJ2-6	TRBD1	CASSLGPTGLLSGANVLTF
TRBV5-1	TRBJ2-5	NA	CASSPRAQGETQYF